Each of the 6 T cell receptor beta chains below was sequenced from the same sample in a study of blood T cell repertoires in COVID-19. Profiled with immunoSEQ multiplex PCR; TCRdb holds only in-frame clones, not every one. The profile shows about 90,000 clones, 81% of them singletons. Sequencing input: peripheral blood. The origin of the receptors is a man older than 75 with active or convalescent COVID-19.

The V call is TRBV12-5, the J call TRBJ1-2; 7 nucleotides line up with TRBD1. The length of the CDR3 is 14 residues. J gave up 0 bases and V 6 bases, and 4 bases lay outside the gene matches. Germline V gene sequence: CDR1 LGHNT, CDR2 FRNRAP. The CDR3 protein is CASGKTGTNYGYTF. The CDR3 DNA sequence: TGTGCTAGTGGGAAGACAGGGACTAACTATGGCTACACCTTC.

The rearrangement links TRBV7-2 to TRBJ1-2, with a weak D call TRBD1 (6 bases). Trimming stripped 3 bases from V and 4 bases from J, with 12 bases between. Looked up from germline, CDR1 is SGHTA and CDR2 is FQGNSA. This CDR3 comprises 14 residues. CDR3 sequence reads: CASSFGTQFYGYTF. CDR3 coding DNA: TGTGCCAGCAGCTTTGGGACACAGTTCTATGGCTACACCTTC. Together with reference TRBV7-2 and TRBJ1-2, the CDR3 gives the full variable domain: GAGVSQSPSNKVTEKGKDVELRCDPISGHTALYWYRQSLGQGLEFLIYFQGNSAPDKSGLPSDRFSAERTGGSVSTLTIQRTQQEDSAVYLCASSFGTQFYGYTFGSGTRLTVV.

The chain combines TRBV5-1 with TRBJ1-1; TRBD1 agrees at 8 bases. Germline CDR1 is SGHRS and CDR2 is YFSETQ. V lost 4 bases, J lost 10 bases, and 9 bases stayed unmatched. The CDR3 covers 13 residues. CDR3 nucleotide sequence: TGCGCCAGCAGCGACGGACAGGGTAGGTCAGCTTTCTTT. Translation: CASSDGQGRSAFF.

The V gene is TRBV6-5, the J gene TRBJ1-3; a possible D gene is TRBD1 (6 bases). Trimming stripped 6 bases from V and 0 bases from J, with 12 bases between. The CDR3 runs to 15 residues. In germline, CDR1 is MNHEY, CDR2 SVGAGI. The CDR3 loop reads CASRDSLSSGNTIYF. The CDR3 region has the DNA TGTGCCAGCAGGGACAGCCTGAGCTCTGGAAACACCATATATTTT.

This clone was detected a few times. This chain joins TRBV4-1 and TRBJ1-3, with D perhaps TRBD1 (5 bases). Germline V gene data show CDR1 as MGHRA and CDR2 as YSYEKL. Trimming removed 4 bases at V and 3 bases at J, with 19 bases between. The CDR3 loop spans 17 amino acids. CDR3 in DNA: TGCGCCAGCAGCCCCACAGGCCGGAGCTCTGGTGGAAACACCATATATTTT. Amino acid sequence: CASSPTGRSSGGNTIYF.

The V and J genes are TRBV30 and TRBJ1-2; 8 nucleotides agree with TRBD1. Germline loops: CDR1 GTSNPN, CDR2 SVGIG (reference sequence). CDR3 size: 16 residues. The V gene end was trimmed by 2 bases and the J gene end by 6 bases; junction bases not matched to a gene: 14. The CDR3 coding sequence is TGTGCCTGGAGTCTCTATTCTGGACAGGGAATTAATGGCTACACCTTC. Translated: CAWSLYSGQGINGYTF.